Shown below are 32 T cell receptor beta chains from a single sample sequenced in a study of response to subunit inactivated influenza vaccine. TCRdb re-called the RT-PCR reads through MiXCR, storing one row per CDR3 protein. This table has about half a million distinct CDR3 sequences, approximately 11% appearing once. The sample consisted of PBMCs from blood, taken 40 to 50 days after vaccination. All receptors derive from a middle-aged man who received an inactivated influenza vaccine.

This clonotype appeared a few times. The rearrangement uses TRBV7-8 and TRBJ2-7; TRBD1 might be the D (6 bases). From germline, CDR1 is SGHVS and CDR2 FQNEAQ. The V gene lost 2 bases and the J gene lost 4 bases, with 15 bases spanning the gap. The CDR3 spans 15 residues. The CDR3, as DNA: TGTGCCAGCAGCTTAAGGGCAGGGGAATTGTACGAGCAGTACTTC. It is translated as CASSLRAGELYEQYF.

This clonotype was recorded at least ten times. This chain connects TRBV21-1 to TRBJ2-1; the table's D call, TRBD1, has no DNA check behind it. TRBV21-1 is shown as a pseudogene. The CDR3 totals 15 residues. Here the CDR3 reads CASSKNQGAVHEQFF. CDR3 nucleotides: TGTGCCAGCAGCAAAAATCAGGGGGCTGTCCATGAGCAGTTCTTC.

The CDR3, as DNA: TGTGCCAGCAGCGTTAACTCCGGGACTAGATCCCCCTGGGGCGAGCAGTACTTC. Translated: CASSVNSGTRSPWGEQYF. The genes are TRBV21-1 and TRBJ2-7; the DNA was not used to check the table's D call, TRBD2. TRBV21-1 is a pseudogene. CDR3 length: 18 amino acids.

The sample holds a few counts of this clonotype. The V gene is TRBV2, the J gene TRBJ2-3, with TRBD1 identical over 8 bases. This CDR3 spans 14 amino acids. Germline V lookup: CDR1 SNHLY, CDR2 FYNNEI. V was clipped by 5 bases and J by 3 bases; unmatched bases: 4. The CDR3 protein is CASSTTGETDTQYF. CDR3 nucleotide sequence: TGTGCCAGCAGTACGACAGGGGAGACAGATACGCAGTATTTT.

This clonotype was recorded many times. The rearrangement uses TRBV9 and TRBJ2-7, with a possible D match to TRBD1 (6 bases). Germline V gene lookup returns CDR1 SGDLS and CDR2 YYNGEE. The CDR3 is 13 residues long. Deletions cut 4 bases from V and 1 base from J, with 9 bases between. CDR3 loop: CASSPRGSYEQYF. CDR3 nucleotides: TGTGCCAGCAGCCCCAGGGGATCCTACGAGCAGTACTTC.

This clonotype turned up a few times. The chain links TRBV5-1 to TRBJ2-5; D gene unclear. The CDR3 is made up of 13 amino acids. V shed 1 base and J shed 1 base, with 5 bases lying between them. Germline V gene sequence: CDR1 SGHRS, CDR2 YFSETQ. DNA for the CDR3: TGCGCCAGCAGCTTGACAGTCCAAGAGACCCAGTACTTC. Residues: CASSLTVQETQYF.

The rearrangement uses TRBV29-1 and TRBJ2-1; a weak D match, TRBD1 (5 bases). The CDR3 sequence is 14 residues long. V was trimmed by 4 bases and J by 3 bases, leaving 13 bases between them. Germline V gives CDR1 SQVTM, CDR2 ANQGSEA. The CDR3 DNA reads TGCAGCGTTGTGACAGACTCTTTCTACAATGAGCAGTTCTTC. Translated, it gives CSVVTDSFYNEQFF.

This clonotype occurred a few times. V is TRBV6-1 and J is TRBJ2-1; the D gene could be TRBD1 or TRBD2 (5 bases each). V gave up 3 bases and J gave up 15 bases, with 12 bases separating them. Germline V gives CDR1 MNHNS, CDR2 SASEGT. The CDR3 length is 11 residues. In nucleotides, the CDR3 is TGTGCCAGCAGTGATACGGGGACCCCGTTCTTC. It translates to CASSDTGTPFF.

This clonotype was counted ten times or more. At one of its ends the junction is not consistent with the germline gene, which may arise from a read error. The V and J genes are TRBV5-1 and TRBJ1-2; 8 bases map to TRBD1. The CDR3 is made up of 13 amino acids. The germline gives CDR1 SGHRS, CDR2 YFSETQ. The CDR3 DNA is TGTGCCAGCAGTCTGGACAGGGACTATGGCTACACCTTC. Translation gives CASSLDRDYGYTF.

This clonotype was picked up many times. The V gene is TRBV5-1, the J gene TRBJ2-3, with D perhaps matching TRBD1 (6 bases). V was pared by 0 bases and J by 2 bases, with 10 bases between. The CDR3 runs 15 residues. Germline values: CDR1 SGHRS, CDR2 YFSETQ. In DNA, the CDR3 is TGCGCCAGCAGCTTGGACAGGGTGGTCACAGATACGCAGTATTTT. It encodes CASSLDRVVTDTQYF. The entire variable domain, with the rest obtained from reference TRBV5-1 and TRBJ2-3, is as follows: KAGVTQTPRYLIKTRGQQVTLSCSPISGHRSVSWYQQTPGQGLQFLFEYFSETQRNKGNFPGRFSGRQFSNSRSEMNVSTLELGDSALYLCASSLDRVVTDTQYFGPGTRLTVL.

This clonotype showed up just a few times. The genes are TRBV6-5 and TRBJ2-7, with 7 nucleotides matching TRBD1. The CDR3 is 15 residues long. The V gene's germline CDR1 is MNHEY and CDR2 SVGAGI. The trim removed 5 bases at V and 3 bases at J, leaving 10 bases unmatched. CDR3: CASSNLGQTRYEQYF. DNA of the CDR3: TGTGCCAGCAGTAACCTGGGACAGACACGCTACGAGCAGTACTTC.

This clonotype was counted between two and nine times. CDR3 in DNA: TGCAGTTCTCGACTAGCGGGGGGGAAAGAGACCCAGTACTTC. It encodes CSSRLAGGKETQYF. The V gene is TRBV20-1, the J gene TRBJ2-5; 14 bases are shared with TRBD2. CDR3 length: 14 amino acids. Germline assignment: CDR1 DFQATT and CDR2 SNEGSKA (reference sequence). The junction had 5 bases not matched to a gene; V was cut back by 8 bases and J by 3 bases.

V is TRBV20-1 and J is TRBJ2-7; tentative D call: TRBD1 (5 bases). Germline V gene data show CDR1 as DFQATT and CDR2 as SNEGSKA (reference sequence). This CDR3 is built from 18 residues. Trimming took 0 bases from V and 2 from J, leaving 23 bases between them. This chain's CDR3 is CSARDPRSLSDTPYEQYF. CDR3 nucleotide sequence: TGCAGTGCTAGAGACCCACGATCCCTTTCGGACACCCCCTACGAGCAGTACTTC.

This clonotype has just a few counts. The V and J genes are TRBV12-3 or TRBV12-4 and TRBJ2-5, with D uncertain. The CDR3 has 11 residues. Trimming shortened V by 3 bases and J by 6 bases, and 5 bases separated the two germline ends. DNA for the CDR3: TGTGCCAGCAGTTTTGGTCAGACCCAGTACTTC. Its translation: CASSFGQTQYF.

This clonotype was seen only a few times. This rearrangement joins TRBV11-2 to TRBJ2-1, with 7 bases lining up with TRBD1. The germline V gene encodes CDR1 SGHAT and CDR2 FQNNGV. Unmatched junction bases numbered 9, after V lost 0 bases and J lost 10 bases. The CDR3 has 15 amino acids. This CDR3 reads CASSLERQGIVEQFF. CDR3 DNA: TGTGCCAGCAGCTTAGAAAGACAGGGTATCGTCGAGCAGTTCTTC.

This clonotype was seen more than once but under ten times. The chain combines TRBV7-8 with TRBJ1-1; D uncertain. Germline CDR1 and CDR2: SGHVS and FQNEAQ. Trimming took off 1 base at V and 2 bases at J, with 11 bases between the two ends. The CDR3 contains 15 residues. CDR3 sequence (DNA): TGTGCCAGCAGCTTAGTAAGAACAGAAAACACTGAAGCTTTCTTT. Its translation is CASSLVRTENTEAFF. Full variable domain (rest looked up from reference TRBV7-8 and TRBJ1-1): GAGVSQSPRYKVAKRGQDVALRCDPISGHVSLFWYQQALGQGPEFLTYFQNEAQLDKSGLPSDRFFAERPEGSVSTLKIQRTQQEDSAVYLCASSLVRTENTEAFFGQGTRLTVV.

This clonotype was seen a few times. The chain employs TRBV28 and TRBJ2-3, with 9 bases matching TRBD1. The CDR3 sequence is 14 residues long. The J segment lost 1 base and the V segment lost 4 bases, leaving 0 bases of the junction unmatched. Germline V CDR1 and CDR2: MDHEN, SYDVKM. CDR3 nucleotides: TGTGCCAGCAGTTGGGACAGGGGCACAGATACGCAGTATTTT. Translation gives CASSWDRGTDTQYF.

This clonotype turned up a few times. J is TRBJ2-1 and V is TRBV18, with D maybe TRBD1 (6 bases). Between the trimmed V and J ends, which lost 1 base and 4 bases, there was a span of 17 bases. There are 17 residues in the CDR3. The germline CDR1 and CDR2 sequences are KGHSH and LQKENI. CDR3 nucleotide sequence: TGTGCCAGCTCACCACGATCGAGAACAGGGCGGTACAATGAGCAGTTCTTC. Residues: CASSPRSRTGRYNEQFF.

The chain has TRBV29-1 and TRBJ2-1, with TRBD1 identical over 10 bases. This CDR3 has 14 amino acids. Germline trimming cut 8 bases from V and 0 bases from J; bases unmatched to any gene: 4. The germline gives CDR1 SQVTM, CDR2 ANQGSEA. The CDR3 loop is CSLRDRGSYNEQFF. Written as DNA, the CDR3 is TGCAGCCTACGGGACAGGGGCTCCTACAATGAGCAGTTCTTC.

This chain joins TRBV10-3 and TRBJ2-5; D not resolved. Deletions cut 2 bases from V and 1 base from J, with 5 bases between. The germline V gene has CDR1 ENHRY and CDR2 SYGVKD. CDR3 size: 13 residues. The CDR3 nucleotides read TGTGCCATCAGTGAGGGACCCCAAGAGACCCAGTACTTC. Translating gives CAISEGPQETQYF.

The J gene is TRBJ2-3, the V gene TRBV5-1; unclear D gene. CDR3 length: 16 residues. Germline V lookup: CDR1 SGHRS, CDR2 YFSETQ. V lost 3 bases, J lost 0 bases, and 14 bases lay in between. The CDR3 protein is CASSWGSAESTDTQYF. CDR3 sequence (DNA): TGCGCCAGCAGCTGGGGTTCTGCGGAGAGCACAGATACGCAGTATTTT.

In its sample, this clonotype was seen many times. The chain combines TRBV7-9 with TRBJ2-2, with D maybe TRBD1 (5 bases). Trimming stripped 5 bases from V and 0 bases from J, with 13 bases between. CDR3 length: 16 residues. Germline V gene data show CDR1 as SEHNR and CDR2 as FQNEAQ (reference sequence). This CDR3 reads CASSTAGRANTGELFF. DNA of the CDR3: TGTGCCAGCAGCACGGCCGGCAGGGCGAACACCGGGGAGCTGTTTTTT.

On this clonotype: This may arise from a read error, as a much more abundant clone is one base away. The chain joins TRBV5-4 to TRBJ2-1; 9 bases line up with TRBD1. Germline V gene lookup returns CDR1 SGHNT and CDR2 YYREEE (reference sequence). The junction had 2 bases not matched to a gene; V was cut back by 4 bases and J by 0 bases. CDR3 length equals 15 residues. CDR3 residues: CASSTTGGSYNEQFF. The CDR3 region has the DNA TGTGCCAGCAGCACGACAGGGGGCTCCTACAATGAGCAGTTCTTC.

This clonotype was observed at least ten times. The chain is built from TRBV6-5 and TRBJ1-1, with TRBD1 matching 7 bases. V lost 2 bases and J lost 9; bases outside the gene matches: 9. Per the germline V gene, CDR1 is MNHEY and CDR2 is SVGAGI. The CDR3 has 14 amino acids. Written as DNA, the CDR3 is TGTGCCAGCAGTTACCACGCAACAGGGGCCCAAGCTTTCTTT. Protein product: CASSYHATGAQAFF.

V usage is TRBV14 and J usage is TRBJ2-1; 10 nucleotides line up with TRBD2. CDR3 size: 15 residues. V gave up 2 bases and J gave up 9 bases; unmatched junction bases: 7. CDR1 and CDR2 (germline): SGHDN, FVKESK. CDR3 amino acids: CASSQMPSGSGEQFF. The DNA for the CDR3 is TGTGCCAGCAGCCAAATGCCTAGCGGGAGTGGTGAGCAGTTCTTC.

The V and J genes are TRBV5-1 and TRBJ2-7, with 9 nucleotides matching TRBD1. This CDR3 is built from 15 residues. Germline V gene data show CDR1 as SGHRS and CDR2 as YFSETQ. V was pared by 3 bases and J by 4 bases, with 8 bases of the junction left unmatched. CDR3 coding DNA: TGCGCCAGCAGCTCCGGGACAGGGCGGTCTTACGAGCAGTACTTC. Translating it yields CASSSGTGRSYEQYF. Full variable domain (remainder filled in from reference TRBV5-1 and TRBJ2-7): KAGVTQTPRYLIKTRGQQVTLSCSPISGHRSVSWYQQTPGQGLQFLFEYFSETQRNKGNFPGRFSGRQFSNSRSEMNVSTLELGDSALYLCASSSGTGRSYEQYFGPGTRLTVT.

This chain connects TRBV4-3 to TRBJ2-1; D unclear. The CDR3 runs to 14 residues. Germline lookup yields CDR1 LGHNA and CDR2 YSLEER. Trimming stripped 0 bases from V and 6 bases from J, with 9 bases between. DNA for the CDR3: TGCGCCAGCAGCCAAGATCGGACCATCAATGAGCAGTTCTTC. This gives the protein CASSQDRTINEQFF.

The rearrangement joins TRBV7-9 to TRBJ2-7; 10 bases agree with TRBD1. After removal of 8 bases from V and 6 bases from J, the junction contained 4 bases not matched to a gene. This CDR3 comprises 12 residues. From germline, CDR1 is SEHNR and CDR2 FQNEAQ (reference sequence). The CDR3 sequence is CASGQGVGEQYF. The CDR3 coding sequence is TGTGCCAGCGGACAGGGGGTTGGCGAGCAGTACTTC.

The chain carries TRBV6-2 or TRBV6-3 and TRBJ2-1; 14 bases fit TRBD2. CDR3 length equals 15 residues. The V and J ends lost 10 bases and 10 bases, in that order; junction bases with no gene match: 12. Per the germline V gene, CDR1 is MNHEY and CDR2 is SVGEGT. Here the CDR3 reads CAIRPGTSGGWEQFF. Written as DNA, the CDR3 is TGTGCCATCCGCCCCGGGACTAGCGGGGGTTGGGAGCAGTTCTTC.

V usage is TRBV7-9 and J usage is TRBJ1-2; D may be TRBD1 (5 bases). V shed 1 base and J shed 6 bases, with 12 bases lying between them. The germline V gene encodes CDR1 SEHNR and CDR2 FQNEAQ (reference sequence). The CDR3 has 14 amino acids. CDR3 sequence (DNA): TGTGCCAGCAGCTTAGAGGGTCAGGGTGATGGCTACACCTTC. Protein: CASSLEGQGDGYTF.

This clonotype was counted at least ten times. CDR3 residues: CASSKIALSSYNEQFF. The CDR3 region has the DNA TGTGCCAGCAGCAAGATAGCCTTGAGCTCCTACAATGAGCAGTTCTTC. This chain uses TRBV7-9 with TRBJ2-1, with D hard to call. Germline V CDR1 and CDR2: SEHNR, FQNEAQ (reference sequence). The CDR3 has 16 amino acids. The germline V and J ends were trimmed by 5 bases and 0 bases, with 14 bases remaining between them.

The table lists this clonotype with a few counts. CDR3 sequence reads: CASSSGRNQETQYF. The CDR3 coding sequence is TGTGCCAGCAGCTCGGGACGGAACCAAGAGACCCAGTACTTC. The chain joins TRBV5-5 to TRBJ2-5; D possibly uses TRBD1 or TRBD2 (5 bases each). This CDR3 contains 14 residues. Trimming shortened V by 3 bases and J by 0 bases, and 9 bases separated the two germline ends. From germline, CDR1 is SGHKS and CDR2 YYEKEE (reference sequence).